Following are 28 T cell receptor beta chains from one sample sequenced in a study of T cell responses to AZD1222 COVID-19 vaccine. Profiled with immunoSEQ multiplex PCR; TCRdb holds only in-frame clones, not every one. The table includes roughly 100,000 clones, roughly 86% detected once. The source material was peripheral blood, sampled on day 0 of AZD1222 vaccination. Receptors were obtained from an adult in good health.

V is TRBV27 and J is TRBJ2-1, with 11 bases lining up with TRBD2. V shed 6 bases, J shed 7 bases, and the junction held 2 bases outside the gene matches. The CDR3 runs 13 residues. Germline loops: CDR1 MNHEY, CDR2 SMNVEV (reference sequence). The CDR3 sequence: CASRSSGGNEQFF. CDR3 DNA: TGTGCCAGCAGGTCTAGCGGGGGGAATGAGCAGTTCTTC.

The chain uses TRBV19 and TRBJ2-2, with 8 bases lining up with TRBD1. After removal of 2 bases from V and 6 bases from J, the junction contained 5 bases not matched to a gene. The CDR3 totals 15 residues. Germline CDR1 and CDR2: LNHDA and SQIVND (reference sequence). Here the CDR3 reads CASSIRTGRSGELFF. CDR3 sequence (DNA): TGTGCCAGTAGTATAAGGACAGGGAGGTCCGGGGAGCTGTTTTTT.

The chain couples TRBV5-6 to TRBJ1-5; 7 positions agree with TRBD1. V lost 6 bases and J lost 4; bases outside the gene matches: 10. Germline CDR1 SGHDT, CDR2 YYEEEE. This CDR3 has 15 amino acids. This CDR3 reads CASKITRDRNQPQHF. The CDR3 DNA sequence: TGTGCCAGCAAAATTACCCGGGACAGAAATCAGCCCCAGCATTTT.

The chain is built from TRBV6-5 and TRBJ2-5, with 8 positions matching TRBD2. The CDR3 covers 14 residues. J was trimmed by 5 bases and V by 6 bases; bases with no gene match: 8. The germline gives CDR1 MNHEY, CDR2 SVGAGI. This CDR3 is CASRSGGGGETQYF. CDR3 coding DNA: TGTGCCAGCAGGTCGGGGGGGGGCGGGGAGACCCAGTACTTC.

CDR3 coding DNA: TGTGCCAGTAACCAGCCGGGACAGGGGAATGAGCAGTTCTTC. This sequence encodes CASNQPGQGNEQFF. V and J are TRBV19 and TRBJ2-1, with 10 positions matching TRBD1. CDR3 length: 14 amino acids. Germline V lookup: CDR1 LNHDA, CDR2 SQIVND (reference sequence). Trimming cost V 7 bases and J 7 bases; bases outside gene matches: 7.

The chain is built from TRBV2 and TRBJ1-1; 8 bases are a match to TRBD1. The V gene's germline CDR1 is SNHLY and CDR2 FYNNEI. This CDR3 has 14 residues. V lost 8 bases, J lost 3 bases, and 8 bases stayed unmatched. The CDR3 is CASEQGAFYTEAFF. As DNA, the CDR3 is TGTGCCAGCGAGCAGGGGGCATTTTACACTGAAGCTTTCTTT.

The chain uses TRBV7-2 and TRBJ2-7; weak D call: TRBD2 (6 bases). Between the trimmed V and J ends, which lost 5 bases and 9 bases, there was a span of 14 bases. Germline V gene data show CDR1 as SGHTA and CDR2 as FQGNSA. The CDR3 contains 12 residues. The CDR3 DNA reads TGTGCCAGCAGCCCCCCGGGAGTTTGGCAGTACTTC. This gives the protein CASSPPGVWQYF.

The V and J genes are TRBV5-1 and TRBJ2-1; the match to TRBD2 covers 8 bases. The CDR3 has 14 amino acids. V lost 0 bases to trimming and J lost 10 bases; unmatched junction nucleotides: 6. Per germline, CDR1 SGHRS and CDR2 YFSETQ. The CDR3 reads CASSLGPGGDEQFF. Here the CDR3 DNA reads TGCGCCAGCAGCTTGGGGCCGGGAGGGGACGAGCAGTTCTTC. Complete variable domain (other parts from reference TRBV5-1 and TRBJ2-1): KAGVTQTPRYLIKTRGQQVTLSCSPISGHRSVSWYQQTPGQGLQFLFEYFSETQRNKGNFPGRFSGRQFSNSRSEMNVSTLELGDSALYLCASSLGPGGDEQFFGPGTRLTVL.

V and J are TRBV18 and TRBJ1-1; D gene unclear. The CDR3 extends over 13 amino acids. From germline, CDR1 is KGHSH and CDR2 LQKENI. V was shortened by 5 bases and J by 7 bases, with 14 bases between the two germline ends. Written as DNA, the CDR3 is TGTGCCAGCTCAACGACCGGGAGCCTTGAAGCTTTCTTT. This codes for CASSTTGSLEAFF.

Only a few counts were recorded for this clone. The DNA for the CDR3 is TGTGCCAGCGCCCCAAGGGACAGGGTGGACGAGCAGTTCTTC. Its translation is CASAPRDRVDEQFF. The rearrangement uses TRBV7-9 and TRBJ2-1; 9 nucleotides match TRBD1. Germline V gene lookup returns CDR1 SEHNR and CDR2 FQNEAQ (reference sequence). The ends lost 8 bases at V and 10 bases at J; junction bases unmatched: 12. The CDR3 contains 14 residues.

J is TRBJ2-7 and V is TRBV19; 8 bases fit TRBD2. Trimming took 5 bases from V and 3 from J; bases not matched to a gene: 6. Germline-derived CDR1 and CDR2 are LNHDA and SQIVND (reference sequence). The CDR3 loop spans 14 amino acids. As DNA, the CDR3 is TGTGCCAGTAGTCGACGGGAGGGCTACTACGAGCAGTACTTC. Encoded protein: CASSRREGYYEQYF.

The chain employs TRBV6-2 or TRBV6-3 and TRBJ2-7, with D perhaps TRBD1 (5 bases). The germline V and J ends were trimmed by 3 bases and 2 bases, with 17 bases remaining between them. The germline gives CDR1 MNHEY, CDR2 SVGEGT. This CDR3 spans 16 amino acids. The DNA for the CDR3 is TGTGCCAGCAGTTATCCTATGACAGAAAAAACCTACGAGCAGTACTTC. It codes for CASSYPMTEKTYEQYF.

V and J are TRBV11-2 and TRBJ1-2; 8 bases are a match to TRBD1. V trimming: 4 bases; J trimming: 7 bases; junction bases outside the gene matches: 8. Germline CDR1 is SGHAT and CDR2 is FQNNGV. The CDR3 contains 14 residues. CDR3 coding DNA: TGTGCCAGCAGCTCGACAGGGGTTCGTTCTGGCTACACCTTC. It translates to CASSSTGVRSGYTF.

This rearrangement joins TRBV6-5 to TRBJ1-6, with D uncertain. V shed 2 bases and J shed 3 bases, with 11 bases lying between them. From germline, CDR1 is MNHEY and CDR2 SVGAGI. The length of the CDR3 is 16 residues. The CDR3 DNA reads TGTGCCAGCAGTTACCCGGGGAGAAGCTATAATTCACCCCTCCACTTT. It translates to CASSYPGRSYNSPLHF.

CDR3 DNA sequence: TGTGCCAGCAGGGGGACAGGGGCGAATCAGCCCCAGCATTTT. It yields the protein CASRGTGANQPQHF. The V gene is TRBV6-5, the J gene TRBJ1-5; 10 nucleotides align to TRBD1. The J segment lost 4 bases and the V segment lost 6 bases, leaving 3 bases of the junction unmatched. CDR3 length: 14 amino acids. Germline CDR1 is MNHEY and CDR2 is SVGAGI.

The DNA of the CDR3 is TGTGCCAGCAGCGGTGGGGGCCGAACTAACTATGGCTACACCTTC. Its translation: CASSGGGRTNYGYTF. V usage is TRBV9 and J usage is TRBJ1-2, with a weak D call TRBD1 (6 bases). Trimming removed 3 bases at V and 0 bases at J, with 12 bases between. The CDR3 length is 15 residues. Germline assignment: CDR1 SGDLS and CDR2 YYNGEE.

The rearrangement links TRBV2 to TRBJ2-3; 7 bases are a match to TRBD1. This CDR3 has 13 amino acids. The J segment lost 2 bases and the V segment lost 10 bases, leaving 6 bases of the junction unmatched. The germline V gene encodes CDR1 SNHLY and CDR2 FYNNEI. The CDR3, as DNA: TGTGCCACACAGGGGCCATTCACAGATACGCAGTATTTT. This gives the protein CATQGPFTDTQYF.

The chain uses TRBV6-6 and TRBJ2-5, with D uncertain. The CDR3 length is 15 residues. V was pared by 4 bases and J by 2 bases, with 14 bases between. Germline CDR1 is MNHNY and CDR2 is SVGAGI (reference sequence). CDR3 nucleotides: TGTGCCAGCAGTTTGAGGCCCGCCGAGCAAGAGACCCAGTACTTC. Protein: CASSLRPAEQETQYF.

The CDR3 nucleotides are TGTGCCAGCAGCTTAGTAGGGGCCAGGACCCGTGGCTACACCTTC. Residues: CASSLVGARTRGYTF. The V gene is TRBV7-9, the J gene TRBJ1-2; D is perhaps TRBD1 (5 bases). From germline, CDR1 is SEHNR and CDR2 FQNEAQ (reference sequence). V was pared by 1 base and J by 7 bases, with 16 bases between. The CDR3 spans 15 residues.

The CDR3 region has the DNA TGTGCCAGCAGCCCTCTTTGGACCGCCCTCTCCTACGAGCAGTACTTC. Translation gives CASSPLWTALSYEQYF. The rearrangement links TRBV11-2 to TRBJ2-7; D is unresolved. Germline CDR1 is SGHAT and CDR2 is FQNNGV. Trimming pared 5 bases from V and 0 bases from J, leaving 17 bases between. CDR3 size: 16 residues.

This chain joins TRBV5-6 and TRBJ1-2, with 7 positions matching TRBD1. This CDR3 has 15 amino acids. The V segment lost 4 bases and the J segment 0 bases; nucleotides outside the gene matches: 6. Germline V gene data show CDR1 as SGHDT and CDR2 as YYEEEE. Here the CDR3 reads CASSPDRTSNYGYTF. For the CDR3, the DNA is TGTGCCAGCAGCCCGGACAGGACCTCTAACTATGGCTACACCTTC.

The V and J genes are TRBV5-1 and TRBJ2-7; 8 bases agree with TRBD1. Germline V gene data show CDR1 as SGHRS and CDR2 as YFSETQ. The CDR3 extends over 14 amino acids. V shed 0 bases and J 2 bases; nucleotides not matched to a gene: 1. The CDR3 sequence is CASSLAGGPYEQYF. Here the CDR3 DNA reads TGCGCCAGCAGCTTGGCAGGGGGCCCCTACGAGCAGTACTTC.

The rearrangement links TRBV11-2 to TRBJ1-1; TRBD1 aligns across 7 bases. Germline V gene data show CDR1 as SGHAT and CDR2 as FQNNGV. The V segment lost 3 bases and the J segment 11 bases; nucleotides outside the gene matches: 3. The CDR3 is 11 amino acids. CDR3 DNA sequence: TGTGCCAGCAGCTTTATGGACAGGGCTTTCTTT. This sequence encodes CASSFMDRAFF.

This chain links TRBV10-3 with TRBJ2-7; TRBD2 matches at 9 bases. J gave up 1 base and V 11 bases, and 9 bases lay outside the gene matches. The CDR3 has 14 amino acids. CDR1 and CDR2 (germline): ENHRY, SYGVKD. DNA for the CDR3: TGTGCCTCGGGCGGAAGCGGGAGGTCCTACGAGCAGTACTTC. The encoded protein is CASGGSGRSYEQYF.

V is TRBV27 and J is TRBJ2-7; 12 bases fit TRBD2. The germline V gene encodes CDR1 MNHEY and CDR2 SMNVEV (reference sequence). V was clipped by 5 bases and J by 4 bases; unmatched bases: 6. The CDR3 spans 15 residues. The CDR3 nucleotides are TGTGCCAGCAGTATCGGACTAGCGGGAACATACGAGCAGTACTTC. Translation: CASSIGLAGTYEQYF.

This CDR3 reads CASSPRSSYNSPLHF. The CDR3, as DNA: TGCGCCAGCAGCCCGCGCAGCTCCTATAATTCACCCCTCCACTTT. The chain carries TRBV5-1 and TRBJ1-6; no firm D call. Germline V CDR1 and CDR2: SGHRS, YFSETQ. The CDR3 loop spans 15 amino acids. Between the trimmed V and J ends, which lost 4 bases and 0 bases, there was a span of 8 bases. The full variable domain, completed using reference TRBV5-1 and TRBJ1-6, is KAGVTQTPRYLIKTRGQQVTLSCSPISGHRSVSWYQQTPGQGLQFLFEYFSETQRNKGNFPGRFSGRQFSNSRSEMNVSTLELGDSALYLCASSPRSSYNSPLHFGNGTRLTVT.

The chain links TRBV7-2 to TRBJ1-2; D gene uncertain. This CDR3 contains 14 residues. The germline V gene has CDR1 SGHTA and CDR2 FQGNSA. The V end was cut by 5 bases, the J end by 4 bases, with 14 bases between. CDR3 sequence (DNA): TGTGCCAGCAGCCCCCGATCGGGATTCTATGGCTACACCTTC. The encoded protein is CASSPRSGFYGYTF. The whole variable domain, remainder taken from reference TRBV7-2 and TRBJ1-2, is GAGVSQSPSNKVTEKGKDVELRCDPISGHTALYWYRQSLGQGLEFLIYFQGNSAPDKSGLPSDRFSAERTGGSVSTLTIQRTQQEDSAVYLCASSPRSGFYGYTFGSGTRLTVV.

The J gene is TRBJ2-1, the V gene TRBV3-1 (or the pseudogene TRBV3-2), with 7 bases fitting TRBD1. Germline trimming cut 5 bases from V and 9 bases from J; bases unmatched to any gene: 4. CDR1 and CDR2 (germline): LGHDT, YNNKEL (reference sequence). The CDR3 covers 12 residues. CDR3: CASSTQGFEQFF. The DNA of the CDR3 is TGTGCCAGCAGCACACAGGGGTTTGAGCAGTTCTTC.